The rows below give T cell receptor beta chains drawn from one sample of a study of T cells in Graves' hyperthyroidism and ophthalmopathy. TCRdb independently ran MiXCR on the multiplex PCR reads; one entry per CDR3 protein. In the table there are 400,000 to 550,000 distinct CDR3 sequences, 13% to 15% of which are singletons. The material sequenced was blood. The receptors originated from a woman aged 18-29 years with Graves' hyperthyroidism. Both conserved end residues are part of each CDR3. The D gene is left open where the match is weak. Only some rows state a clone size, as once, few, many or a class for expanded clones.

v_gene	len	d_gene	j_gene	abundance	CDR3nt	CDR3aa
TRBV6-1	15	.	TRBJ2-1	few	TGTGCCAGCAGTGACAGGCGGGTCTCCTACAATGAGCAGTTCTTC	CASSDRRVSYNEQFF
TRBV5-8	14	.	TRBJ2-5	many	TGTGCCAGCAGCTGGACCCCGGAGGTCGAGACCCAGTACTTC	CASSWTPEVETQYF
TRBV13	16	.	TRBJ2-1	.	TGTGCCAGCAGCTTACGTCCAGGAGGCGCCTACAATGAGCAGTTCTTC	CASSLRPGGAYNEQFF
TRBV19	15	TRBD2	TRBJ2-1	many	TGTGCCAGTAGTCGGACTAGCGGGGCTTACAATGAGCAGTTCTTC	CASSRTSGAYNEQFF
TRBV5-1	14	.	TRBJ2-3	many	TGCGCCAGCAGCCAGGACAGTAGCACAGATACGCAGTATTTT	CASSQDSSTDTQYF
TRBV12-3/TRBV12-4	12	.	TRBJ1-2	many	TGTGCCAGCAAACCGTTAAACGGTGCAATCACCTTC	CASKPLNGAITF
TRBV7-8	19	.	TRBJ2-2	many	TGTGCCAGCAGCTTAGGTGTAGGACCGGGACTCAGGAACACCGGGGAGCTGTTTTTT	CASSLGVGPGLRNTGELFF
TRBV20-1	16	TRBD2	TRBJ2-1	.	TGCAGTGCTCCACCTGGACTAGCGGGACTGGCGAATGAGCAGTTCTTC	CSAPPGLAGLANEQFF
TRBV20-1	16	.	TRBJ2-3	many	TGCAGTGCTCCACGACCTTCGACGGAGACCACAGATACGCAGTATTTT	CSAPRPSTETTDTQYF
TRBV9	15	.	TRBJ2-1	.	TGTGCCAGCAGCCCGGGCACCCTACTTGTAAATGAGCAGTTCTTC	CASSPGTLLVNEQFF
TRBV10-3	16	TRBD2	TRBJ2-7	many	TGTGCCATCAGTGAGTCGACTAGCGGCCATACCTACGAGCAGTACTTC	CAISESTSGHTYEQYF
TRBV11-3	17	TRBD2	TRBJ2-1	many	TGTGCCAGCAGCCAAGGGACTAGCGGGTTCTCCTACAATGAGCAGTTCTTC	CASSQGTSGFSYNEQFF
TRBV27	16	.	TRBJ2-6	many	TGTGCCAGCAGTGCCCGACTGTACTCTGGGGCCAACGTCCTGACTTTC	CASSARLYSGANVLTF
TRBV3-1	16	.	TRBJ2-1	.	TGTGCCAGCAGCCAATCGATTGGGCGGGCCTACAATGAGCAGTTCTTC	CASSQSIGRAYNEQFF
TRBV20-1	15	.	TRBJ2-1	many	TGCAGTGCTAGAATAAGGGGGTACTCCTACAATGAGCAGTTCTTC	CSARIRGYSYNEQFF
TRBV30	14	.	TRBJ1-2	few	TGTGCCTGGAGTCCCGGACAGAGCTACTATGGCTACACCTTC	CAWSPGQSYYGYTF
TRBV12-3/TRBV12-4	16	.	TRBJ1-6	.	TGTGCCAGCAGCAACCTTCTCCCAGGGTATAATTCACCCCTCCACTTT	CASSNLLPGYNSPLHF
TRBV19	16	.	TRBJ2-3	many	TGTGCCAGTAGTTCACCTGACAGAAGAGGCACAGATACGCAGTATTTT	CASSSPDRRGTDTQYF
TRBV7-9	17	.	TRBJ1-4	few	TGTGCCAGCAGTCCTGGGACCCAAGGGGCCGTAAATGAAAAACTGTTTTTT	CASSPGTQGAVNEKLFF
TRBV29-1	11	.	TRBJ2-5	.	TGCAGCGTTCGGGCGAACGGGACCCAGTACTTC	CSVRANGTQYF
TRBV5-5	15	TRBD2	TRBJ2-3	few	TGTGCCAGCAGACGGACTAGAGCCCTCACAGATACGCAGTATTTT	CASRRTRALTDTQYF
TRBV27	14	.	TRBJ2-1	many	TGTGCCAGCAGTTTATATGAAGGAGGGAATGAGCAGTTCTTC	CASSLYEGGNEQFF
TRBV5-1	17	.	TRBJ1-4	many	TGCGCCAGCAGCTTGTACGAGGGCGGGGGGCGAAATGAAAAACTGTTTTTT	CASSLYEGGGRNEKLFF
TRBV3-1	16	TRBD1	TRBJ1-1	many	TGTGCCAGCAGCCAAACGACGGGACAGGGGAGGCCTGAAGCTTTCTTT	CASSQTTGQGRPEAFF
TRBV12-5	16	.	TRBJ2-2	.	TGTGCTAGTGGTTTGGTAACGGGGCTCTGGACCGGGGAGCTGTTTTTT	CASGLVTGLWTGELFF
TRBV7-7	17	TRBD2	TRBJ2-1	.	TGTGCTAGCAGCTTATTGGCGGGAGGTTTATCCTACAATGAGCAGTTCTTC	CASSLLAGGLSYNEQFF